Listed here are 5 T cell receptor beta chains from one sample, sequenced in a study of cytomegalovirus exposure and HLA in healthy donors. The PCR contained 60 Vbeta and 13 Jbeta primers. Assay: immunoSEQ multiplex PCR; the TCRdb copy retains only in-frame clones and omits some. The table includes about 120,000 clones, roughly three fifths detected once. The source material was PBMCs. These receptors all come from a man aged 40-55 years in good health and CMV-seropositive.

In its sample, this clone was seen a few times. V usage is TRBV6-5 and J usage is TRBJ1-2; D is ambiguous. CDR1 is MNHEY, CDR2 SVGAGI, per germline. Deletions cut 6 bases from V and 0 bases from J, with 11 bases between. There are 14 residues in the CDR3. CDR3 sequence: CASRDATANYGYTF. The CDR3 DNA reads as TGTGCCAGCAGAGACGCAACAGCTAACTATGGCTACACCTTC.

This clone was picked up one time. V usage is TRBV11-3 and J usage is TRBJ2-2; 14 positions agree with TRBD2. The CDR3 runs to 16 residues. The junction had 5 bases not matched to a gene; V was cut back by 4 bases and J by 7 bases. Germline V lookup: CDR1 SGHNT, CDR2 YENEEA. The CDR3 DNA reads as TGTGCCAGCAGCTCCGGGACTAGCGGGGGTGGCGGGGAGCTGTTTTTT. It translates to CASSSGTSGGGGELFF.

This clone appeared a few times. The J gene is TRBJ1-5, the V gene TRBV6-1; no firm D call. This CDR3 has 16 amino acids. Germline CDR1 reads MNHNS; CDR2 reads SASEGT. V gave up 4 bases and J gave up 4 bases, with 17 bases separating them. DNA of the CDR3: TGTGCCAGCAGTGCCAGACCCCAGGCGGGGAATCAGCCCCAGCATTTT. This codes for CASSARPQAGNQPQHF.

In its sample, this clone was seen a few times. The chain uses TRBV10-3 and TRBJ2-7; TRBD1 matches at 8 bases. The V gene's germline CDR1 is ENHRY and CDR2 SYGVKD. The CDR3 contains 15 residues. V was pared by 3 bases and J by 5 bases, with 9 bases of the junction left unmatched. The CDR3 nucleotides are TGTGCCATCAGTGACATCGGACAGGGTATCCACGAGCAGTACTTC. Translating it yields CAISDIGQGIHEQYF.

The chain links TRBV6-4 to TRBJ2-3, with D perhaps TRBD2 (6 bases). The ends were cut back, 5 bases at V and 1 base at J, with 13 bases in the middle. Germline V gene sequence: CDR1 MRHNA, CDR2 SNTAGT. The CDR3 covers 15 residues. This CDR3 reads CASSSREAGTDTQYF. The DNA of the CDR3 is TGTGCCAGCAGTTCGAGGGAGGCTGGCACAGATACGCAGTATTTT.